These 2 T cell receptor beta chains originate from one sample sequenced in a study of blood T cell repertoires in COVID-19. Sequencing was performed with immunoSEQ multiplex PCR; in TCRdb, only in-frame clones are kept and a portion is missing. This table holds some 74,000 clones, 80% found once. Sequenced: peripheral blood. These TCRs come from a human donor in a cohort sampled during active COVID-19.

This chain uses TRBV9 with TRBJ2-3; 10 bases line up with TRBD2. Germline trimming cut 0 bases from V and 4 bases from J; bases unmatched to any gene: 5. The CDR3 spans 16 residues. Germline V gene lookup returns CDR1 SGDLS and CDR2 YYNGEE. The CDR3 region has the DNA TGTGCCAGCAGCGTAGTAGGTAGCGGGGGGTCAGATACGCAGTATTTT. Its translation: CASSVVGSGGSDTQYF. Full variable domain (missing parts from reference TRBV9 and TRBJ2-3): DSGVTQTPKHLITATGQRVTLRCSPRSGDLSVYWYQQSLDQGLQFLIQYYNGEERAKGNILERFSAQQFPDLHSELNLSSLELGDSALYFCASSVVGSGGSDTQYFGPGTRLTVL.

The rearrangement links TRBV7-9 to TRBJ2-5; weak D call: TRBD2 (7 bases). CDR3 length equals 16 residues. Germline V gene sequence: CDR1 SEHNR, CDR2 FQNEAQ (reference sequence). V lost 5 bases to trimming and J lost 3 bases, with 19 bases between them. The DNA for the CDR3 is TGTGCCAGCAGCCCCCGCGGGGGCATCGAGGAAGAGACCCAGTACTTC. This gives the protein CASSPRGGIEEETQYF.